This T cell receptor beta chain was captured in a study of T cells in Graves' hyperthyroidism and ophthalmopathy. Across the study: Blood from the periphery was taken at initial diagnosis, before any treatment. The study's findings and limits: A model of 13 V-J features distinguished ophthalmopathy from stable hyperthyroidism. Most clonotypes expanded in the thyroid (above 0.001) were also present in blood.

Per germline, CDR1 MNHEY and CDR2 SMNVEV (reference sequence). The length of the CDR3 is 17 residues. With 7 bases clipped from V and 5 bases from J, the junction kept 15 bases outside the gene matches. The CDR3 regions of TCR beta were amplified from RNA transcripts. HTBI primers were the set used in a first-round RT-PCR of the TCR CDR3. MiXCR, run by TCRdb on the multiplex PCR reads, gives a single entry per CDR3 protein. There are about 380,000 distinct CDR3 sequences in the sample; 18% occur only once, and around two fifths lies in the top ten. The diagnoses drew upon clinical symptoms, serum thyroxine and TRAb, thyroid ultrasound and orbital computed tomography. The sample holds many counts of this clonotype. What it recognizes is unknown.

The chain carries TRBV27 and TRBJ2-5; 11 bases agree with TRBD1. The receptor was isolated from a man between 18 and 29 years old with Graves' ophthalmopathy. Specimen: blood. The CDR3 protein is CASMSGDRGTLGETQYF. DNA for the CDR3: TGTGCCAGCATGTCCGGGGACAGGGGGACCCTGGGGGAGACCCAGTACTTC.